Listed below are T cell receptor beta chains from one sample, sequenced in a study of T cells in Graves' hyperthyroidism and ophthalmopathy. TCRdb ran MiXCR on the multiplex PCR reads and lists one entry per CDR3 protein. The sample carries about 560,000 distinct CDR3 sequences, over 15% recorded once. The sample comprised blood. All receptors derive from a woman younger than 30 with Graves' hyperthyroidism. The CDR3 runs from the conserved cysteine through the conserved F or W. Each record gives: J gene, V gene, clone size, D gene, CDR3 protein, CDR3 DNA. The D gene is left open where the match is weak. Part of the rows lack a size; the others show once, few, many or a class for expanded clones.

J: TRBJ1-6; V: TRBV20-1; size: .; D: .; CDR3: CSARPPEGLNSPLHF; DNA: TGCAGTGCTAGACCCCCCGAGGGATTGAATTCACCCCTCCACTTT
J: TRBJ2-3; V: TRBV3-1; size: .; D: .; CDR3: CASSQDGGGGDTQYF; DNA: TGTGCCAGCAGCCAAGACGGGGGCGGGGGAGATACGCAGTATTTT
J: TRBJ2-1; V: TRBV20-1; size: few; D: .; CDR3: CRGYAPRGIQGEQFF; DNA: TGCAGAGGGTACGCCCCGAGGGGTATTCAGGGTGAGCAGTTCTTC
J: TRBJ2-5; V: TRBV11-2; size: .; D: .; CDR3: CASSAGQKGTQYF; DNA: TGTGCCAGCAGTGCAGGGCAAAAGGGGACCCAGTACTTC
J: TRBJ1-4; V: TRBV6-1; size: many; D: .; CDR3: CASSEAAGVTNEKLFF; DNA: TGTGCCAGCAGTGAAGCGGCCGGGGTAACTAATGAAAAACTGTTTTTT
J: TRBJ2-7; V: TRBV2; size: few; D: TRBD2; CDR3: CASSGERGYEQYF; DNA: TGTGCCAGCAGTGGGGAGCGGGGTTACGAGCAGTACTTC
J: TRBJ1-2; V: TRBV29-1; size: few; D: .; CDR3: CSVEANQGIDGYTF; DNA: TGCAGCGTTGAAGCAAACCAGGGGATTGATGGCTACACCTTC
J: TRBJ2-4; V: TRBV6-7; size: once; D: .; CDR3: CASSYVSRAKNIQYF; DNA: TGTGCCAGCAGTTACGTGAGTCGAGCCAAAAACATTCAGTACTTC
J: TRBJ2-1; V: TRBV15; size: .; D: .; CDR3: CATSREQSQFF; DNA: TGTGCCACCAGCAGAGAGCAATCCCAGTTCTTC
J: TRBJ2-3; V: TRBV2; size: many; D: TRBD1; CDR3: CASTWDRPSTQYF; DNA: TGTGCCAGCACCTGGGACAGGCCTAGTACGCAGTATTTT
J: TRBJ2-7; V: TRBV7-9; size: many; D: TRBD2; CDR3: CASSLVSGRAYEQYF; DNA: TGTGCCAGCAGCTTAGTTAGCGGGAGGGCCTACGAGCAGTACTTC
J: TRBJ2-1; V: TRBV28; size: few; D: .; CDR3: CASGSTNNEQFF; DNA: TGTGCCAGCGGGTCAACCAACAATGAGCAGTTCTTC
J: TRBJ1-1; V: TRBV7-9; size: many; D: .; CDR3: CASSLEGRLMNTEAFF; DNA: TGTGCCAGCAGCTTAGAAGGCAGGCTCATGAACACTGAAGCTTTCTTT
J: TRBJ1-3; V: TRBV29-1; size: .; D: TRBD1; CDR3: CSVLDRDLNTIYF; DNA: TGCAGCGTCCTTGACAGGGATTTGAACACCATATATTTT
J: TRBJ2-1; V: TRBV3-1; size: many; D: TRBD1; CDR3: CASSQDRRDRVFGGQFF; DNA: TGTGCCAGCAGCCAAGATCGGAGGGACAGGGTGTTTGGTGGGCAGTTCTTC
J: TRBJ1-2; V: TRBV24-1; size: many; D: .; CDR3: CATSAAGTGGSYTF; DNA: TGTGCCACCAGTGCCGCCGGGACGGGGGGGAGCTACACCTTC
J: TRBJ2-7; V: TRBV11-2; size: many; D: .; CDR3: CASRPVGQGSYEQYF; DNA: TGTGCCAGCAGACCAGTAGGGCAGGGATCCTACGAGCAGTACTTC
J: TRBJ2-5; V: TRBV20-1; size: many; D: .; CDR3: CSARDSGTLYQETQYF; DNA: TGCAGTGCTAGAGATTCCGGGACACTGTACCAAGAGACCCAGTACTTC
J: TRBJ1-5; V: TRBV30; size: many; D: .; CDR3: CAWSVARNQPQHF; DNA: TGTGCCTGGAGTGTAGCTAGGAATCAGCCCCAGCATTTT
J: TRBJ1-5; V: TRBV5-4; size: few; D: .; CDR3: CASSPGPGTAASSPQHF; DNA: TGTGCCAGCAGCCCAGGGCCCGGGACTGCAGCGAGTTCGCCCCAGCATTTT
J: TRBJ2-2; V: TRBV12-3/TRBV12-4; size: .; D: .; CDR3: CASKPTTGELFF; DNA: TGTGCCAGCAAGCCTACCACCGGGGAGCTGTTTTTT
J: TRBJ1-5; V: TRBV10-1; size: .; D: TRBD1; CDR3: CANPLTGYQPQHF; DNA: TGCGCCAACCCCTTGACAGGGTATCAGCCCCAGCATTTT